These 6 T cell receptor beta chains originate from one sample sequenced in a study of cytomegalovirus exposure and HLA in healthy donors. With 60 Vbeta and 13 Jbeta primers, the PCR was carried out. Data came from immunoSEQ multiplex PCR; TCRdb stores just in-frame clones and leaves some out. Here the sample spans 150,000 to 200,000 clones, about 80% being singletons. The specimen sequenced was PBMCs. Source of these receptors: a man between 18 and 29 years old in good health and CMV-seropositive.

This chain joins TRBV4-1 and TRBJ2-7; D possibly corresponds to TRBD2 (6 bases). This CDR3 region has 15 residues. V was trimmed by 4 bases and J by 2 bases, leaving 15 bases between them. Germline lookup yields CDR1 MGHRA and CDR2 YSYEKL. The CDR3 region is CASSPTWGEAYEQYF. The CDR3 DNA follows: TGCGCCAGCAGCCCGACGTGGGGGGAGGCCTACGAGCAGTACTTC.

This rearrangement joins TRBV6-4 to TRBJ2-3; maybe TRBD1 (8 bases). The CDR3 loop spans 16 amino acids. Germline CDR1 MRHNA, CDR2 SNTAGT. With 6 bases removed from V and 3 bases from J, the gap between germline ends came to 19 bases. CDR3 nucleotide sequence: TGTGCCAGCAGCGAGAACGGACAGGGAGGGACAGATACGCAGTATTTT. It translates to CASSENGQGGTDTQYF.

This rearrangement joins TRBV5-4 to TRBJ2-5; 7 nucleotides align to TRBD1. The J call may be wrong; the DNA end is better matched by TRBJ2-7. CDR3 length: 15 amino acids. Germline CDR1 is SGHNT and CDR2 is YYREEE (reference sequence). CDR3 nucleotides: TGTGCCAGCAGCTTAAAAAACAGGGGTGTCCACGAGCAGTACTTC. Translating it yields CASSLKNRGVHEQYF.

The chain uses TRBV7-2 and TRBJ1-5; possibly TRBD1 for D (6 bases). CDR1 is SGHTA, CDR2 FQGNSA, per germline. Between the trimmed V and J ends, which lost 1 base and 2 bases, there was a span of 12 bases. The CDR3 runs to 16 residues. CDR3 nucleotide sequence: TGTGCCAGCAGCTTAGTGGTGTCAGGGGGCAATCAGCCCCAGCATTTT. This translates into CASSLVVSGGNQPQHF.

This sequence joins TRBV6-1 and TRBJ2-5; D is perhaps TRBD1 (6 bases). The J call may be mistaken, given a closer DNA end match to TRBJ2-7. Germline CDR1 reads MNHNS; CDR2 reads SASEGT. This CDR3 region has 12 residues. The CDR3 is CAIQGWIYEQYF. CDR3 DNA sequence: TGTGCCATCCAGGGGTGGATCTACGAGCAGTACTTC.

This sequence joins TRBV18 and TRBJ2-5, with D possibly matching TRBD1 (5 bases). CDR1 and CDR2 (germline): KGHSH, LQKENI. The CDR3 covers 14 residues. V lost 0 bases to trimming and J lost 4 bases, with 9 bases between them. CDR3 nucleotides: TGTGCCAGCTCACCACCGACAGTAGGAGAGACCCAGTACTTC. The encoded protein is CASSPPTVGETQYF.